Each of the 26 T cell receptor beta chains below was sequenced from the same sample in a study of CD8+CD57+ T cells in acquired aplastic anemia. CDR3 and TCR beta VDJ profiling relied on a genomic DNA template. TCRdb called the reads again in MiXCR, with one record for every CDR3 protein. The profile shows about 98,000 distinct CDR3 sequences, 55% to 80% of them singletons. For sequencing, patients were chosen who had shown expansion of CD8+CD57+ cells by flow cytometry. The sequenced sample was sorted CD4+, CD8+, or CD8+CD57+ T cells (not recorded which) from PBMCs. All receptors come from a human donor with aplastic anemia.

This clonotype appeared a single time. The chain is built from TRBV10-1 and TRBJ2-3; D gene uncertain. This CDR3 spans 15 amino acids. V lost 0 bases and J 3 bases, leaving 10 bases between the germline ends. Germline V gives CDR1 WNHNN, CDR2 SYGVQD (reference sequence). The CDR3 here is CASSESRSGTDTQYF. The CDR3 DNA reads TGCGCCAGCAGTGAGTCTAGATCTGGGACAGATACGCAGTATTTT.

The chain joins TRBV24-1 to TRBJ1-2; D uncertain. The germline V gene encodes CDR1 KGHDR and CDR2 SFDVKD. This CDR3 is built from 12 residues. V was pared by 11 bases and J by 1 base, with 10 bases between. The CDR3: CAMTVGNYGYTF. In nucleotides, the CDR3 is TGTGCCATGACGGTTGGTAACTATGGCTACACCTTC.

The CDR3 sequence is CASSVRDSTEAFF. CDR3 sequence (DNA): TGTGCCAGCAGCGTACGGGACAGCACTGAAGCTTTCTTT. The chain links TRBV9 to TRBJ1-1, with 7 bases lining up with TRBD1. Germline V lookup: CDR1 SGDLS, CDR2 YYNGEE. The CDR3 has 13 residues. V gave up 1 base and J gave up 4 bases; unmatched junction bases: 1.

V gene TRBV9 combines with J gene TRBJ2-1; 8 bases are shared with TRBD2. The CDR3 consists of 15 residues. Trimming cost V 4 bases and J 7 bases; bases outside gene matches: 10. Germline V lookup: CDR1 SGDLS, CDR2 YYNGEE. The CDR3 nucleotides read TGTGCCAGCAGCCCCAGCGGGAGCCGTATGAATGAGCAGTTCTTC. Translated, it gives CASSPSGSRMNEQFF.

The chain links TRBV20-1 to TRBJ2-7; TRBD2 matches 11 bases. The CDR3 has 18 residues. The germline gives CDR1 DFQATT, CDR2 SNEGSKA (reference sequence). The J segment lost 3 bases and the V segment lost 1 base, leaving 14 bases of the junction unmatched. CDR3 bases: TGCAGTGCTAGAGTGATGACTACGACTAGCGGGGAAAACTACGAGCAGTACTTC. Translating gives CSARVMTTTSGENYEQYF.

The CDR3 sequence is CATSGHVDTGELFF. The CDR3 nucleotides are TGTGCCACCAGTGGTCACGTCGACACCGGGGAGCTGTTTTTT. The J gene is TRBJ2-2, the V gene TRBV24-1; the D is unclear. The CDR3 extends over 14 amino acids. V gave up 5 bases and J gave up 3 bases, with 9 bases separating them. Germline CDR1 is KGHDR and CDR2 is SFDVKD.

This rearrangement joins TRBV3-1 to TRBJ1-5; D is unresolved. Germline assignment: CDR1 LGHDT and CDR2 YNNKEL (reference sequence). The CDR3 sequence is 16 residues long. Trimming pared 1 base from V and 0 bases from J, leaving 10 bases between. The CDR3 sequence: CASSQGGRYSNQPQHF. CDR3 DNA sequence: TGTGCCAGCAGCCAAGGAGGGCGCTATAGCAATCAGCCCCAGCATTTT.

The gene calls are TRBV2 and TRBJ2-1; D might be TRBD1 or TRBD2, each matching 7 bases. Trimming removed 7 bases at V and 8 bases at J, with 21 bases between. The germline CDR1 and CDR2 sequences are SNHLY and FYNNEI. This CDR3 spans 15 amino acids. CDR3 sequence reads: CASNGGQGGWDEQFF. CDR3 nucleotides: TGTGCCAGCAACGGGGGGCAGGGGGGCTGGGATGAGCAGTTCTTC.

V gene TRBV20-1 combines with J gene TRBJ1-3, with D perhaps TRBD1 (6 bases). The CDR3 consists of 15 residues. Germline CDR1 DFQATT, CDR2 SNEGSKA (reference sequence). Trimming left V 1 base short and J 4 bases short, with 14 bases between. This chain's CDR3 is CSARAQGTMGNTIYF. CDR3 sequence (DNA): TGCAGTGCTAGAGCTCAGGGGACCATGGGAAACACCATATATTTT.

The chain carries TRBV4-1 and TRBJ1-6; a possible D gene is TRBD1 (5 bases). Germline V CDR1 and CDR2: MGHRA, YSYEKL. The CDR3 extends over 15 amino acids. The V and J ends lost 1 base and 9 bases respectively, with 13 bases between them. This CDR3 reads CASSQVKAGSSPLHF. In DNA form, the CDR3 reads TGCGCCAGCAGCCAAGTTAAGGCAGGGAGTTCACCCCTCCACTTT.

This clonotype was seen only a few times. In DNA form, the CDR3 reads TGCAGTGGCGTTGACAGTTTCGATGGCTACACCTTC. Protein sequence: CSGVDSFDGYTF. The chain employs TRBV20-1 and TRBJ1-2; a weak D match, TRBD1 (5 bases). Trimming removed 7 bases at V and 6 bases at J, with 15 bases between. CDR3 length: 12 amino acids. Germline lookup yields CDR1 DFQATT and CDR2 SNEGSKA (reference sequence).

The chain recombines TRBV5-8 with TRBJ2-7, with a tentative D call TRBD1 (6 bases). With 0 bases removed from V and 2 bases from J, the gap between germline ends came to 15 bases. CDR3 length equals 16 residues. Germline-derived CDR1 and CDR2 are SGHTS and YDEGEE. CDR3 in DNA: TGTGCCAGCAGCTTGGTCTACAGGGAAAGTGCCTACGAGCAGTACTTC. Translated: CASSLVYRESAYEQYF.

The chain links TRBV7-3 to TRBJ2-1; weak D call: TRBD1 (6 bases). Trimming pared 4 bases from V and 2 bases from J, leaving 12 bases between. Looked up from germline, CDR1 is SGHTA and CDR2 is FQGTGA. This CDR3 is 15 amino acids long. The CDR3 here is CASSSRQAPYNEQFF. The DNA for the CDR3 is TGTGCCAGCAGCTCAAGACAGGCCCCCTACAATGAGCAGTTCTTC.

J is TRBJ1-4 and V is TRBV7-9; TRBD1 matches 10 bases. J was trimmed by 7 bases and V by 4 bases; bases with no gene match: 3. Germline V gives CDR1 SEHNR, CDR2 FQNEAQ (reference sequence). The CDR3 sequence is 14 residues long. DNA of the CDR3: TGTGCCAGCAGCTCCGGGACAGGGGCTGAAAAACTGTTTTTT. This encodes CASSSGTGAEKLFF.

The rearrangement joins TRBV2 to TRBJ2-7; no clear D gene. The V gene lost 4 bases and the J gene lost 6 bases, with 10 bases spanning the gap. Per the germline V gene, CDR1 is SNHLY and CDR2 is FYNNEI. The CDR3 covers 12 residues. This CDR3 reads CASSVFLSEQYF. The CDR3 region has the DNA TGTGCCAGCAGTGTATTTTTGAGCGAGCAGTACTTC.

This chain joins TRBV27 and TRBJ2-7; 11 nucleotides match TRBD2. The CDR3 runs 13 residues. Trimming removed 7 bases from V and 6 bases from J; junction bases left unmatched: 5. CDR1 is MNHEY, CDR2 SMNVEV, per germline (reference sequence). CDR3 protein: CASTSLAGGEQYF. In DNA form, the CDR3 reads TGTGCCAGCACATCCCTAGCGGGAGGCGAGCAGTACTTC.

In DNA form, the CDR3 reads TGTGCCAGCAGACCTAATCCTAGCGGGAGCTCCTACAATGAGCAGTTCTTC. This translates into CASRPNPSGSSYNEQFF. V is TRBV7-6 and J is TRBJ2-1, with 10 nucleotides matching TRBD2. CDR1 SGHVS and CDR2 FNYEAQ come from the germline V gene. This CDR3 contains 17 residues. The junction had 8 bases not matched to a gene; V was cut back by 6 bases and J by 0 bases. The full variable domain, completed using reference TRBV7-6 and TRBJ2-1, is GAGVSQSPRYKVTKRGQDVALRCDPISGHVSLYWYRQALGQGPEFLTYFNYEAQQDKSGLPNDRFSAERPEGSISTLTIQRTEQRDSAMYRCASRPNPSGSSYNEQFFGPGTRLTVL.

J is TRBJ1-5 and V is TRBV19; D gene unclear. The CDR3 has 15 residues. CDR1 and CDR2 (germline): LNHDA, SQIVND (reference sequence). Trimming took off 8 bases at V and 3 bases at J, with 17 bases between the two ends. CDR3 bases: TGTGCCAGTTCCACCTATGGAACTATCAATCAGCCCCAGCATTTT. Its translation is CASSTYGTINQPQHF.

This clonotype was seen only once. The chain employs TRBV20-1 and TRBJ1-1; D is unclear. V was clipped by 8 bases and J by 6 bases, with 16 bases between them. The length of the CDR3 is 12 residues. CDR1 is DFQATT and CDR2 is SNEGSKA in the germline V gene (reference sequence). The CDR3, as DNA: TGCAGTCCTACTAGCAACGGCGCTGAAGCTTTCTTT. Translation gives CSPTSNGAEAFF.

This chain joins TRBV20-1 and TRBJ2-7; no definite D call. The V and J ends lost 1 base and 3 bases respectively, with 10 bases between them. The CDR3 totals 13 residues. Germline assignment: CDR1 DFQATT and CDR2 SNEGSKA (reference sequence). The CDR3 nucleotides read TGCAGTGCTAGAGCGGATCACGACTACGAGCAGTACTTC. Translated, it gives CSARADHDYEQYF.

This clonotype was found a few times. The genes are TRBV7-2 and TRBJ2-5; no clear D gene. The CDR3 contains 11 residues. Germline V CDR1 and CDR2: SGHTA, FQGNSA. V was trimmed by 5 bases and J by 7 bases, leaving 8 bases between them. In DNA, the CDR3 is TGTGCCAGCAGCCGCCGGAGGACCCAGTACTTC. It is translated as CASSRRRTQYF.

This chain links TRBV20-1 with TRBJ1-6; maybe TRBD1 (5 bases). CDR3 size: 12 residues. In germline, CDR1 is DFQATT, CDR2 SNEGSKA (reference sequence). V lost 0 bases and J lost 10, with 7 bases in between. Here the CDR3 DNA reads TGCAGTGCTAGAGACCAGGGCTCACCCCTCCACTTT. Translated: CSARDQGSPLHF.

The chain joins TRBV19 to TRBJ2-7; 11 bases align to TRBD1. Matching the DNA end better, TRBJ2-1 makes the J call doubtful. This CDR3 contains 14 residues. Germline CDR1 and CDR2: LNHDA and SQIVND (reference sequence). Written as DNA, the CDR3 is TGTGCCAGTAGGAGGACAGGGGGCCGGGATGAGCAGTTCTTC. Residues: CASRRTGGRDEQFF.

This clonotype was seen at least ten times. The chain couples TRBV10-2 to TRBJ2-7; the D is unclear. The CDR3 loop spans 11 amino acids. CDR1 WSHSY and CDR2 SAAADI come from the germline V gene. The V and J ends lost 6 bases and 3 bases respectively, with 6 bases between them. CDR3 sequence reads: CASSTDYEQYF. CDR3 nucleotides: TGCGCCAGCAGCACAGACTACGAGCAGTACTTC.

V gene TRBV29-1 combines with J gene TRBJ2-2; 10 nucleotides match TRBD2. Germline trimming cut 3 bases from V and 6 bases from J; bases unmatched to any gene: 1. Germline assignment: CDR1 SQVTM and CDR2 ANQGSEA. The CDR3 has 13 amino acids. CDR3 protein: CSVDSGRAGELFF. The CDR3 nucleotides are TGCAGCGTTGACAGCGGGAGGGCCGGGGAGCTGTTTTTT.

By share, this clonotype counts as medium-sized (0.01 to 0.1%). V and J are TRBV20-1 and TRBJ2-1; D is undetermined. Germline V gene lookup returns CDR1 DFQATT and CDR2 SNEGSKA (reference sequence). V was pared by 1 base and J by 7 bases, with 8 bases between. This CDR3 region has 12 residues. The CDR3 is CSARVQENEQFF. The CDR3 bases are TGCAGTGCTAGAGTTCAGGAAAATGAGCAGTTCTTC.